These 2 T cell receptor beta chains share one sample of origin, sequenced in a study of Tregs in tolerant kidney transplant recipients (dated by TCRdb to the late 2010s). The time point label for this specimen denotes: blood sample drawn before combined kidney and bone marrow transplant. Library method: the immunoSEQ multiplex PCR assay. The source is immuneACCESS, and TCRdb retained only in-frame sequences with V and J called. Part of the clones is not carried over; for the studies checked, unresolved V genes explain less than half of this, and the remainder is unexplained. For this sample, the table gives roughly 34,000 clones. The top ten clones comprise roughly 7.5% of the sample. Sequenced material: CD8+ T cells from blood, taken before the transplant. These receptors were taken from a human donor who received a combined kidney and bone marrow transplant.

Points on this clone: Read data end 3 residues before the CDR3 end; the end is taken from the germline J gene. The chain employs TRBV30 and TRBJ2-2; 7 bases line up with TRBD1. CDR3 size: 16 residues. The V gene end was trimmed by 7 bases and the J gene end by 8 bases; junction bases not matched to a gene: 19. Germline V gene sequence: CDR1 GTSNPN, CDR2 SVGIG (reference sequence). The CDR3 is CASDLARTGETGELFF. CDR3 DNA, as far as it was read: TGTGCCTCCGACCTCGCGAGGACAGGAGAAACGGGGGAG.

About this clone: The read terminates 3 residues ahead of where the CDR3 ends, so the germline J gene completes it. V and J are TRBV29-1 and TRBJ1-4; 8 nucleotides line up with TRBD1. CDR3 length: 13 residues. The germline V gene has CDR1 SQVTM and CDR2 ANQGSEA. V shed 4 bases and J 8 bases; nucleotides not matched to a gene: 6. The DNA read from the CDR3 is TGCAGCGTTGCCGGACAGGGTCACGAAAAA. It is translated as CSVAGQGHEK. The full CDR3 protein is CSVAGQGHEKLFF.